The sequence of this TCR beta chain was determined in a study of cytotoxic CD8 clonotypes in ibrutinib-treated CLL. Whole-study context: Overall, 24 responses were partial and 2 complete; following median roughly 70 months, about 15 patients stayed remitted and approximately 12 progressed.

Measured with immunoSEQ multiplex PCR; TCRdb has only the in-frame clones, and not every one. The sample has fewer than 300,000 clones, around 77% seen once. The germline V gene has CDR1 SGHTA and CDR2 FQGNSA. V lost 3 bases and J lost 5, with 13 bases in between. The CDR3 is 14 amino acids. The material sequenced was PBMCs, taken at disease progression, from a patient treated with ibrutinib. This chain uses TRBV7-2 with TRBJ2-5; the D is unclear. This clonotype was sampled from a human donor with chronic lymphocytic leukemia. CDR3 coding DNA: TGTGCCAGCAGCTTTTATCAGGCGCTGGAGACCCAGTACTTC. Protein: CASSFYQALETQYF.